A selection of T cell receptor beta chains follows, all from one sample in a study of T cell responses to AZD1222 COVID-19 vaccine. The assay was immunoSEQ multiplex PCR, and TCRdb's table has in-frame clones only and misses some. Of some 170,000 clones detected, about 93% appear once; the ten largest clones hold around 0.93%. The sample was peripheral blood, taken 28 days after the second dose of the MenACWY control vaccine. These receptors originate from an adult who received the MenACWY meningococcal vaccine as a control. The CDR3 runs from the conserved cysteine through the conserved F or W. A D gene is named only where the DNA matches it firmly. Not every row has a clone size; where given, it reads once, few, many or a size class.

j_call,d_call,v_call,clone_size,cdr3_nt,cdr3_aa
TRBJ1-2,TRBD1,TRBV6-5,once,TGTGCCAGCAGTATCTCCGGGACAGGGAATAAAGGCTACACCTTC,CASSISGTGNKGYTF
TRBJ1-5,.,TRBV12-3/TRBV12-4,.,TGTGCCATCAGTGTAGGGAGCAATCAGCCCCAGCATTTT,CAISVGSNQPQHF
TRBJ2-5,.,TRBV5-5,once,TGTGCCAGCAGCTTGGCGGGGATCCGCCAAGAGACCCAGTACTTC,CASSLAGIRQETQYF
TRBJ2-3,.,TRBV7-3,few,TGTGCCAGCAGCTCGTCCGGGGGCACAGATACGCAGTATTTT,CASSSSGGTDTQYF
TRBJ1-4,TRBD1,TRBV30,.,TGTGCCTGGAGGTTAACAGGGGGAGGTGAAAAACTGTTTTTT,CAWRLTGGGEKLFF
TRBJ1-5,.,TRBV20-1,few,TGCAGTGCTAGTAACAGTAACAATCAGCCCCAGCATTTT,CSASNSNNQPQHF
TRBJ1-1,.,TRBV19,.,TGTGCCAGTAGTTCCATGAACACTGAAGCTTTCTTT,CASSSMNTEAFF
TRBJ2-3,.,TRBV29-1,.,TGCAGCGTTGCAACGGGGATCGCAGATACGCAGTATTTT,CSVATGIADTQYF
TRBJ2-7,.,TRBV27,.,TGTGCCAGCAGTTACGCCCTTACTTCCGCCGACGAGCAGTACTTC,CASSYALTSADEQYF
TRBJ1-1,.,TRBV7-6,.,TGTGCCAGCAGCTTAGACGCGAAAAGGACTGAAGCTTTCTTT,CASSLDAKRTEAFF
TRBJ2-7,.,TRBV3-1/TRBV3-2,.,TGTGCCAGCAGCCAAGCAGGAGGGAAAACCTACGAGCAGTACTTC,CASSQAGGKTYEQYF
TRBJ2-7,TRBD1,TRBV2,.,TGTGCCAGCAGTGAGACAGGGCCCTACGAGCAGTACTTC,CASSETGPYEQYF
TRBJ2-7,.,TRBV28,.,TGTGCCAGCAGTTCGCCCAGCGAGCAGTACTTC,CASSSPSEQYF
TRBJ1-6,TRBD1,TRBV10-3,.,TGTGCCATCAAAAGACAGGGGGAAAGGTCACCCCTCCACTTT,CAIKRQGERSPLHF
TRBJ1-5,.,TRBV7-2,.,TGTGCCAGCAGCTCACAGATTAGCAATCAGCCCCAGCATTTT,CASSSQISNQPQHF
TRBJ1-2,.,TRBV6-1,.,TGTGCCAGCAGCTCCGGGACAAGGGTGGGCTATGGCTACACCTTC,CASSSGTRVGYGYTF
TRBJ1-5,.,TRBV10-3,.,TGTGCCATCAGTGAGACCCCGTATCAGCCCCAGCATTTT,CAISETPYQPQHF
TRBJ2-5,.,TRBV11-2,.,TGTGCCAGCAGCCCCGGGAGCCAAGAGACCCAGTACTTC,CASSPGSQETQYF
TRBJ2-2,TRBD2,TRBV19,.,TGTGCCAGTAGTCTGGGACTAGCGGGGGGGAACACCGGGGAGCTGTTTTTT,CASSLGLAGGNTGELFF
TRBJ2-7,TRBD1,TRBV10-3,.,TGTGCCATCAGCACCGGGACAGGGCTTTCCTACGAGCAGTACTTC,CAISTGTGLSYEQYF
TRBJ1-2,TRBD1,TRBV29-1,.,TGCAGCGCTGTGACAGGGGACTATGGCTACACCTTC,CSAVTGDYGYTF
TRBJ2-7,.,TRBV6-5,.,TGTGCCAGCACCAGCACCTCACGCCGTACCTACGAGCAGTACTTC,CASTSTSRRTYEQYF
TRBJ2-7,TRBD1,TRBV6-5,.,TGTGCCAGCGTGAGGGACAGGGGGCTTTACGAGCAGTACTTC,CASVRDRGLYEQYF
TRBJ1-5,TRBD1,TRBV6-5,.,TGTGCCAGCCAAAGGACAGGGGGAGGTCAGCCCCAGCATTTT,CASQRTGGGQPQHF
TRBJ2-4,TRBD1,TRBV28,few,TGTGCCAGCAGTAACCGACAAGGGGGACAGGGCAGGGACATTCAGTACTTC,CASSNRQGGQGRDIQYF
TRBJ2-1,TRBD1,TRBV12-5,.,TGTGCTAGTGGCACGGGACAGGGTGTGAATGAGCAGTTCTTC,CASGTGQGVNEQFF
TRBJ2-7,.,TRBV3-1/TRBV3-2,.,TGTGCCAGCAGTCCTACAGTTAACTACGAGCAGTACTTC,CASSPTVNYEQYF
TRBJ2-3,.,TRBV10-3,once,TGTGCCATCAGTGGTGGTGGCGGGGTGGGAGATACGCAGTATTTT,CAISGGGGVGDTQYF
TRBJ1-1,.,TRBV18,.,TGTGCCAGCTCACCAATCGGGGGAGGTGGTAACACTGAAGCTTTCTTT,CASSPIGGGGNTEAFF
TRBJ1-1,.,TRBV2,.,TGTGCCAGCAGTGAAAAAGGTGCGGGTCCGATGAACACTGAAGCTTTCTTT,CASSEKGAGPMNTEAFF
TRBJ1-5,.,TRBV19,.,TGTGCCAGTAGTATAAGACAGGACGCACAGCCCCAGCATTTT,CASSIRQDAQPQHF
TRBJ1-2,TRBD1,TRBV3-1/TRBV3-2,.,TGTGCCAGCAGCCAAGATCGGCGCAGGGGGCCGGCTAACTATGGCTACACCTTC,CASSQDRRRGPANYGYTF
TRBJ1-2,.,TRBV3-1/TRBV3-2,.,TGTGCCAGCAGCCAAGTCGGCTATGGCTACACCTTC,CASSQVGYGYTF
TRBJ2-3,TRBD2,TRBV9,.,TGTGCCAGCAGGCGCGGGGGGGCGACAGATACGCAGTATTTT,CASRRGGATDTQYF
TRBJ1-2,.,TRBV3-1/TRBV3-2,.,TGTGCCAGCAGCCCCGATGGGGGAGGTCGTGGCTACACCTTC,CASSPDGGGRGYTF